The sequence of this T cell receptor beta chain was determined in a study of CD8 T cells in ankylosing spondylitis. This clonotype was counted many times. Its antigen is still unknown. Preparation of TCR beta libraries was done by quantitative 5'-RACE with molecular barcodes. TCRdb passed the 5' RACE reads through MiXCR, listing each CDR3 protein once. The sample consists of fewer than 550,000 distinct CDR3 sequences, roughly 5.2% of them appearing once. Findings and limits, study-wide: What seemed typical of ankylosing spondylitis blood was a TCR beta motif built from about 8 highly homologous variants. The clones that were linked to disease were reported to be significantly enriched in matched synovial fluid samples from ankylosing spondylitis patients. Researchers report that disease-linked clones proved CD8+ and relatively rare in peripheral blood.

CDR3 length: 14 amino acids. V gave up 7 bases and J gave up 3 bases, with 13 bases separating them. This chain joins TRBV12-3 or TRBV12-4 and TRBJ1-5, with a tentative D call TRBD1 (6 bases). This sequence originates from a male donor with ankylosing spondylitis. Sequenced sample: blood, either unsorted or a sorted T cell fraction (not recorded which). CDR3 nucleotides: TGTGCCAGCACCCTGAGGGGGTTCAATCAGCCCCAGCATTTT. Protein product: CASTLRGFNQPQHF.